Listed here are 26 T cell receptor beta chains from one sample, sequenced in a study of blood T cell repertoires in COVID-19. Produced via immunoSEQ multiplex PCR; TCRdb's table is partial and in-frame only. The table shows about 150,000 clones, with about 83% occurring only once. Sequencing used PBMCs or T cells enriched from blood (not recorded which). Source of these receptors: a woman aged 45-65 years with acute COVID-19.

The rearrangement joins TRBV7-2 to TRBJ2-3; TRBD1 might be the D (5 bases). The germline V and J ends were trimmed by 2 bases and 3 bases, with 6 bases remaining between them. In germline, CDR1 is SGHTA, CDR2 FQGNSA. The CDR3 runs to 13 residues. The CDR3 region is CASSLQGTDTQYF. The CDR3 DNA follows: TGTGCCAGCAGCTTACAGGGAACAGATACGCAGTATTTT.

This clone showed up just once. The rearrangement uses TRBV27 and TRBJ2-2, with 13 positions matching TRBD2. The CDR3 loop spans 16 amino acids. V dropped 6 bases and J dropped 5; count of bases not matched to a gene: 6. CDR1 and CDR2 from the germline V gene are MNHEY and SMNVEV (reference sequence). CDR3 sequence (DNA): TGTGCCAGCAGACCGGGGGGACTAGCGGGAACCGGGGAGCTGTTTTTT. Its protein product is CASRPGGLAGTGELFF.

The chain couples TRBV12-3 or TRBV12-4 to TRBJ2-1; D remains unclear. This CDR3 is built from 12 residues. The V end was cut by 7 bases, the J end by 1 base, with 5 bases between. CDR3 DNA: TGTGCCAGCACCCCGTCCTACAATGAGCAGTTCTTC. This encodes CASTPSYNEQFF.

The rearrangement links TRBV3-1 (or the pseudogene TRBV3-2) to TRBJ2-2; TRBD1 aligns across 11 bases. V lost 7 bases and J lost 4; bases outside the gene matches: 5. The CDR3 length is 15 residues. Germline-derived CDR1 and CDR2 are LGHDT and YNNKEL (reference sequence). CDR3 amino acids: CASIRGTGGTGELFF. The CDR3 nucleotides read TGTGCCAGCATCAGGGGGACAGGGGGCACCGGGGAGCTGTTTTTT.

V gene TRBV12-3 or TRBV12-4 combines with J gene TRBJ2-2; no reliable D call. The CDR3 length is 13 residues. With 5 bases removed from V and 3 bases from J, the gap between germline ends came to 7 bases. The CDR3 reads CASSNFDTGELFF. As DNA, the CDR3 is TGTGCCAGCAGTAACTTTGACACCGGGGAGCTGTTTTTT.

V and J are TRBV9 and TRBJ1-5, with 8 nucleotides matching TRBD1. The CDR3 loop spans 15 amino acids. The germline CDR1 and CDR2 sequences are SGDLS and YYNGEE. J was trimmed by 2 bases and V by 4 bases; bases with no gene match: 5. This CDR3 reads CASSPGTGGNQPQHF. CDR3 sequence (DNA): TGTGCCAGCAGCCCCGGGACAGGAGGCAATCAGCCCCAGCATTTT.

This sequence joins TRBV7-2 and TRBJ2-7; a possible D gene is TRBD2 (6 bases). The CDR3 consists of 14 residues. Trimming took off 7 bases at V and 6 bases at J, with 19 bases between the two ends. The germline gives CDR1 SGHTA, CDR2 FQGNSA. CDR3 sequence: CASTSEAGRSEQYF. The CDR3 DNA sequence: TGTGCCAGCACCTCGGAGGCGGGAAGATCCGAGCAGTACTTC.

The V gene is TRBV5-3, the J gene TRBJ2-3, with D perhaps TRBD2 (5 bases). TRBV5-3 is reported as an ORF; its role is uncertain. The CDR3 is made up of 14 amino acids. Trimming took 4 bases from V and 6 from J, leaving 15 bases between them. CDR3 nucleotides: TGTGCCAGAAGCCAGAATAGTAGAGGGGATACGCAGTATTTT. Translation: CARSQNSRGDTQYF.

The chain uses TRBV19 and TRBJ1-1; the D is unclear. The CDR3 has 13 amino acids. Germline CDR1 LNHDA, CDR2 SQIVND (reference sequence). V lost 1 base and J lost 4, with 7 bases in between. The CDR3 nucleotides read TGTGCCAGTAGTATAGGGTGGGCCACTGAAGCTTTCTTT. As protein: CASSIGWATEAFF.

The V and J genes are TRBV27 and TRBJ2-2, with 7 bases aligning to TRBD2. The CDR3 has 17 amino acids. Germline V gene sequence: CDR1 MNHEY, CDR2 SMNVEV (reference sequence). V lost 5 bases to trimming and J lost 1 base; unmatched junction nucleotides: 10. In DNA, the CDR3 is TGTGCCAGCAGTCCCACGCGGCTAGCGGTGAACACCGGGGAGCTGTTTTTT. Translating gives CASSPTRLAVNTGELFF.

This sequence joins TRBV12-3 or TRBV12-4 and TRBJ2-1, with TRBD1 identical over 7 bases. The CDR3 has 13 residues. V lost 5 bases, J lost 3 bases, and 1 base stayed unmatched. This CDR3 is CASSRDSYNEQFF. In nucleotides, the CDR3 is TGTGCCAGCAGTCGGGACAGCTACAATGAGCAGTTCTTC.

V usage is TRBV5-1 and J usage is TRBJ2-5, with D hard to call. The CDR3 spans 15 residues. Germline CDR1 and CDR2: SGHRS and YFSETQ. Trimming took 5 bases from V and 1 from J, leaving 15 bases between them. The CDR3 region has the DNA TGCGCCAGCAGTCAATCGGGTCTACTCCAAGAGACCCAGTACTTC. Encoded protein: CASSQSGLLQETQYF.

The chain uses TRBV9 and TRBJ2-5; D is perhaps TRBD2 (6 bases). The CDR3 is made up of 15 amino acids. V lost 1 base and J 5 bases, leaving 15 bases between the germline ends. Per the germline V gene, CDR1 is SGDLS and CDR2 is YYNGEE. Written as DNA, the CDR3 is TGTGCCAGCAGCGTATACGCGGATGGGGGGGAGACCCAGTACTTC. Amino acid sequence: CASSVYADGGETQYF.

V and J are TRBV12-3 or TRBV12-4 and TRBJ1-2; tentative D call: TRBD1 (5 bases). CDR3 length: 13 amino acids. V was clipped by 3 bases and J by 3 bases, with 8 bases between them. CDR3 DNA: TGTGCCAGCAGTTTTGACAGCCACTATGGCTACACCTTC. Translation: CASSFDSHYGYTF.

J is TRBJ1-5 and V is TRBV9; D not resolved. Trimming removed 0 bases from V and 4 bases from J, with 11 bases in between. Germline CDR1 SGDLS, CDR2 YYNGEE. This CDR3 is 15 amino acids long. CDR3 loop: CASSVDGVPNQPQHF. DNA for the CDR3: TGTGCCAGCAGCGTAGACGGGGTCCCTAATCAGCCCCAGCATTTT.

V and J are TRBV5-4 and TRBJ1-2; 8 nucleotides line up with TRBD1. CDR1 and CDR2 (germline): SGHNT, YYREEE (reference sequence). Germline trimming cut 4 bases from V and 0 bases from J; bases unmatched to any gene: 5. The CDR3 has 15 amino acids. CDR3 sequence: CASSARDRTNYGYTF. CDR3 in DNA: TGTGCCAGCAGCGCCCGGGACAGGACTAACTATGGCTACACCTTC.

Relative to its sample, this clone is medium-sized. The chain carries TRBV27 and TRBJ1-2, with D tentatively TRBD1 (6 bases). The CDR3 length is 15 residues. The V gene's germline CDR1 is MNHEY and CDR2 SMNVEV (reference sequence). The V gene lost 5 bases and the J gene lost 0 bases, with 13 bases spanning the gap. CDR3 loop: CASSKTGTPNYGYTF. The CDR3, as DNA: TGTGCCAGCAGTAAAACCGGGACACCTAACTATGGCTACACCTTC.

This clone was detected only once. The chain combines TRBV7-2 with TRBJ2-5; 7 bases are a match to TRBD2. The germline V gene encodes CDR1 SGHTA and CDR2 FQGNSA. V was pared by 5 bases and J by 1 base, with 10 bases of the junction left unmatched. The CDR3 runs to 16 residues. CDR3 DNA sequence: TGTGCCAGCAGCCCCCCGGGACTACAAATCCAAGAGACCCAGTACTTC. Protein: CASSPPGLQIQETQYF.

This clone was seen only once. The V and J genes are TRBV11-2 and TRBJ2-7; 7 bases match TRBD2. The CDR3 runs 18 residues. In germline, CDR1 is SGHAT, CDR2 FQNNGV. V was clipped by 0 bases and J by 2 bases; unmatched bases: 13. The CDR3 loop is CASSLDTQGGRLPYEQYF. The DNA of the CDR3 is TGTGCCAGCAGCTTAGATACCCAGGGCGGGAGATTACCCTACGAGCAGTACTTC.

The rearrangement joins TRBV27 to TRBJ2-3; 11 bases agree with TRBD2. CDR1 MNHEY and CDR2 SMNVEV come from the germline V gene (reference sequence). V lost 6 bases, J lost 10 bases, and 15 bases stayed unmatched. The CDR3 sequence is 16 residues long. The CDR3 region has the DNA TGTGCCAGCAGGGGTCTAGCGGGAGGTGGAGAAGTCTCGCAGTATTTT. This translates into CASRGLAGGGEVSQYF.

There are a few counts of this clone. The chain joins TRBV5-8 to TRBJ2-3; D gene uncertain. There are 12 residues in the CDR3. The V end was cut by 7 bases, the J end by 5 bases, with 11 bases between. CDR1 and CDR2 from the germline V gene are SGHTS and YDEGEE. The CDR3, as DNA: TGTGCCAGCTCCCCCCGTAGAGATACGCAGTATTTT. It specifies CASSPRRDTQYF. Full variable domain (remainder filled in from reference TRBV5-8 and TRBJ2-3): EAGVTQSPTHLIKTRGQQATLRCSPISGHTSVYWYQQALGLGLQFLLWYDEGEERNRGNFPPRFSGRQFPNYSSELNVNALELEDSALYLCASSPRRDTQYFGPGTRLTVL.

V gene TRBV15 combines with J gene TRBJ2-7, with 8 bases lining up with TRBD1. V shed 6 bases, J shed 3 bases, and the junction held 10 bases outside the gene matches. CDR3 length: 15 residues. Germline V gives CDR1 LNHNV, CDR2 YYDKDF (reference sequence). The CDR3 DNA is TGTGCCACCAGTCTATCTCGGGACAGGTTCTACGAGCAGTACTTC. Translation gives CATSLSRDRFYEQYF.

This chain joins TRBV4-3 and TRBJ2-1, with 11 bases identical to TRBD1. This CDR3 spans 17 amino acids. Trimming cost V 0 bases and J 7 bases; bases outside gene matches: 8. Germline CDR1 LGHNA, CDR2 YSLEER. CDR3 nucleotide sequence: TGCGCCAGCAGCCAAGATGGACAGGGGGCGCTAGGTAATGAGCAGTTCTTC. Its translation is CASSQDGQGALGNEQFF.

The J gene is TRBJ2-7, the V gene TRBV12-3 or TRBV12-4; D not certain. This CDR3 contains 12 residues. V was cut by 3 bases and J by 5 bases, with 8 bases left in between. DNA for the CDR3: TGTGCCAGCAGTTTCGGGTCAGACGAGCAGTACTTC. Encoded protein: CASSFGSDEQYF.

This chain joins TRBV7-2 and TRBJ2-2, with 8 bases identical to TRBD2. Germline CDR1 reads SGHTA; CDR2 reads FQGNSA. The CDR3 is 15 amino acids. V lost 6 bases and J lost 0; bases outside the gene matches: 3. Written as DNA, the CDR3 is TGTGCCAGCAGACCGGGACTAGCGAACACCGGGGAGCTGTTTTTT. It encodes CASRPGLANTGELFF.

CDR3 DNA sequence: TGTGCCAGCAGCTTAGGTAGCGGGAGTAGTGAGACCCAGTACTTC. Residues: CASSLGSGSSETQYF. The genes are TRBV7-2 and TRBJ2-5, with 9 bases identical to TRBD2. The trim removed 1 base at V and 5 bases at J, leaving 5 bases unmatched. This CDR3 is built from 15 residues. Germline CDR1 is SGHTA and CDR2 is FQGNSA.